The 9 T cell receptor beta chains reported below all come from one sample, sequenced in a study of beta chain features in type 1 diabetes. The study reverse transcribed the entire isolated RNA, so it sequenced expressed TCRB transcripts. Assay: immunoSEQ multiplex PCR; the TCRdb copy retains only in-frame clones and omits some. The data show about 340,000 clones, 6.5% to 10% seen once. The sample consisted of central memory CD4+ T cells from blood. Receptor source: a woman aged 18-29 years in good health.

The chain combines TRBV9 with TRBJ2-3; D is unresolved. The CDR3 covers 14 residues. From germline, CDR1 is SGDLS and CDR2 YYNGEE. V was shortened by 7 bases and J by 0 bases, with 12 bases between the two germline ends. CDR3 protein: CASGPYPSTDTQYF. CDR3 nucleotides: TGTGCCAGCGGCCCCTACCCCAGCACAGATACGCAGTATTTT.

The genes are TRBV15 and TRBJ2-3, with 8 bases lining up with TRBD1. This CDR3 is 16 amino acids long. Germline V gives CDR1 LNHNV, CDR2 YYDKDF (reference sequence). J gave up 1 base and V 1 base, and 4 bases lay outside the gene matches. The CDR3 nucleotides read TGTGCCACCAGCAGAGGGCAGGGGGCTCGCACAGATACGCAGTATTTT. The encoded protein is CATSRGQGARTDTQYF. Complete variable domain (other parts from reference TRBV15 and TRBJ2-3): DAMVIQNPRYQVTQFGKPVTLSCSQTLNHNVMYWYQQKSSQAPKLLFHYYDKDFNNEADTPDNFQSRRPNTSFCFLDIRSPGLGDTAMYLCATSRGQGARTDTQYFGPGTRLTVL.

The rearrangement uses TRBV7-3 and TRBJ1-1; the D gene is possibly TRBD1 (6 bases). From germline, CDR1 is SGHTA and CDR2 FQGTGA. V lost 5 bases and J lost 2, with 12 bases in between. The CDR3 runs to 14 residues. CDR3 sequence (DNA): TGTGCCAGCAGCACCGGGACATCAAACACTGAAGCTTTCTTT. Amino acids: CASSTGTSNTEAFF.

This clone was seen at least ten times. V usage is TRBV7-8 and J usage is TRBJ2-7; no clear D gene. Per germline, CDR1 SGHVS and CDR2 FQNEAQ. There are 13 residues in the CDR3. Deletions cut 2 bases from V and 3 bases from J, with 8 bases between. The CDR3 DNA follows: TGTGCCAGCAGCTTATCGGAAGTCTACGAGCAGTACTTC. As protein: CASSLSEVYEQYF.

This clone was observed a handful of times. The chain joins TRBV4-3 to TRBJ2-3; D is uncertain. Germline assignment: CDR1 LGHNA and CDR2 YSLEER. V lost 4 bases and J 6 bases, leaving 14 bases between the germline ends. The CDR3 is 14 residues long. CDR3 nucleotide sequence: TGCGCCAGCAGCCTCCAAGCATTTGGGGATACGCAGTATTTT. The encoded protein is CASSLQAFGDTQYF.

This chain uses TRBV5-4 with TRBJ2-2; no clear D gene. The V gene's germline CDR1 is SGHNT and CDR2 YYREEE (reference sequence). This CDR3 has 17 residues. The V end was cut by 3 bases, the J end by 2 bases, with 17 bases between. CDR3 amino acids: CASSSLLHSFNTGELFF. In DNA, the CDR3 is TGTGCCAGCAGCTCCCTTCTTCATTCCTTTAACACCGGGGAGCTGTTTTTT.

This clone was found a few times. The chain joins TRBV28 to TRBJ2-7, with 8 nucleotides matching TRBD2. V lost 4 bases, J lost 2 bases, and 10 bases stayed unmatched. This CDR3 has 16 residues. CDR1 is MDHEN and CDR2 is SYDVKM in the germline V gene. CDR3 sequence reads: CASSSELAGPPYEQYF. DNA for the CDR3: TGTGCCAGCAGTTCCGAGTTAGCGGGACCGCCCTACGAGCAGTACTTC.

The CDR3 region has the DNA TGTGCCAGCAGCTGGGGACAGGGATCTGTCACCGGGGAGCTGTTTTTT. Translated: CASSWGQGSVTGELFF. The genes are TRBV7-3 and TRBJ2-2; 9 nucleotides align to TRBD1. Looked up from germline, CDR1 is SGHTA and CDR2 is FQGTGA. The CDR3 extends over 16 amino acids. With V trimmed by 4 bases and J by 4 bases, 7 bases remained unmatched. Combining the CDR3 with reference TRBV7-3 and TRBJ2-2 gives the whole variable domain GAGVSQTPSNKVTEKGKYVELRCDPISGHTALYWYRQSLGQGPEFLIYFQGTGAADDSGLPNDRFFAVRPEGSVSTLKIQRTERGDSAVYLCASSWGQGSVTGELFFGEGSRLTVL.

This chain connects TRBV6-5 to TRBJ2-5; 8 bases line up with TRBD2. The CDR3 spans 14 residues. The junction had 4 bases not matched to a gene; V was cut back by 6 bases and J by 1 base. The germline CDR1 and CDR2 sequences are MNHEY and SVGAGI. The CDR3, as DNA: TGTGCCAGCAGGACTACTAGCGGCCAAGAGACCCAGTACTTC. It codes for CASRTTSGQETQYF.